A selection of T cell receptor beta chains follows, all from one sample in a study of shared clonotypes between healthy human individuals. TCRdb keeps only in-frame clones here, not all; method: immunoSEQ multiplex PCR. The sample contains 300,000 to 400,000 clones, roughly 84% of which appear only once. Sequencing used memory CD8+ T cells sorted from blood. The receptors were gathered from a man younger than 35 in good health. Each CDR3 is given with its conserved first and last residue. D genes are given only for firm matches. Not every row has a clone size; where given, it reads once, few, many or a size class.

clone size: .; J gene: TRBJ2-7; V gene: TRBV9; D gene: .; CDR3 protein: CASSVAEAGIYEQYF; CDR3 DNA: TGTGCCAGCAGCGTAGCGGAGGCAGGAATCTACGAGCAGTACTTC
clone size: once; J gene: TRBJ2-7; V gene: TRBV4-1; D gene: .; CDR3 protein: CASSQSIGERGEQYF; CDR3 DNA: TGCGCCAGCAGCCAATCTATCGGCGAACGGGGCGAGCAGTACTTC
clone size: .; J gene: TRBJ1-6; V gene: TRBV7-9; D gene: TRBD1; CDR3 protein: CASSFGQGADSPLHF; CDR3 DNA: TGTGCCAGCAGCTTTGGACAGGGGGCAGATTCACCCCTCCACTTT
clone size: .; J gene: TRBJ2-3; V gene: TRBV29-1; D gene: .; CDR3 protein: CSVELGVGDTQYF; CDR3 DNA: TGCAGCGTTGAACTAGGGGTGGGCGATACGCAGTATTTT
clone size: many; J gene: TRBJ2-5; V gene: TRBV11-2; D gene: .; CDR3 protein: CASGTFGGSKETQYF; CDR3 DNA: TGTGCCAGCGGCACCTTTGGGGGATCTAAAGAGACCCAGTACTTC
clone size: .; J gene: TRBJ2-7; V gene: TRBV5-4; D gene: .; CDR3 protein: CASSLGASHEQYF; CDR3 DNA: TGTGCCAGCAGCTTGGGGGCCTCCCACGAGCAGTACTTC
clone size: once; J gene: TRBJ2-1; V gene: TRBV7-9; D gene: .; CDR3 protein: CASSSSKEYNEQFF; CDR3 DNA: TGTGCCAGCAGCTCCTCGAAGGAGTACAATGAGCAGTTCTTC
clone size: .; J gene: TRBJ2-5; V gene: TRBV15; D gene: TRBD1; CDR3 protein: CATSRTGGGETQYF; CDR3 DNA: TGTGCCACCAGCAGGACAGGGGGTGGGGAGACCCAGTACTTC
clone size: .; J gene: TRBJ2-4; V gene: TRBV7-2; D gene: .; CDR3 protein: CASSLFDSRDSQYF; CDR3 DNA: TGTGCCAGCAGCTTGTTTGATAGCAGGGACTCTCAGTACTTC
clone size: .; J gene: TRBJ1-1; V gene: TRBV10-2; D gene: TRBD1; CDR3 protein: CASSGTRTGEAFF; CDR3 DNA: TGCGCCAGCAGTGGGACCAGGACAGGTGAAGCTTTCTTT
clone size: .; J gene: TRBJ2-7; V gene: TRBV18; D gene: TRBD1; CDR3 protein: CASLSTGGLPYEQYF; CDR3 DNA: TGTGCCAGCTTATCGACAGGGGGCTTACCCTACGAGCAGTACTTC
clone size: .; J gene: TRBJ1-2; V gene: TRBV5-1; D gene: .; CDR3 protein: CASSLVGWGYTF; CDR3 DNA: TGCGCCAGCAGCTTGGTGGGTTGGGGCTACACCTTC
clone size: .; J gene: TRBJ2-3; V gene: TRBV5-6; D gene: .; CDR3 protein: CASSVGDSTDTQYF; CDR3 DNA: TGTGCCAGCAGCGTCGGGGATAGCACAGATACGCAGTATTTT
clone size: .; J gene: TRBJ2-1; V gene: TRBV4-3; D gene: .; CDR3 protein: CASSQDLWGQRQYNEQFF; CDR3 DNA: TGCGCCAGCAGCCAAGATCTTTGGGGGCAACGTCAATACAATGAGCAGTTCTTC
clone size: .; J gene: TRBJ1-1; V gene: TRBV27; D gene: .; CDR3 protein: CASRLNTEAFF; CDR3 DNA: TGTGCCAGCAGGTTGAACACTGAAGCTTTCTTT
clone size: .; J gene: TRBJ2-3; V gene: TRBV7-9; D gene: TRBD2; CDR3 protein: CASSYTSGSVDTQYF; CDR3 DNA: TGTGCCAGCAGTTATACTAGCGGGAGCGTGGATACGCAGTATTTT
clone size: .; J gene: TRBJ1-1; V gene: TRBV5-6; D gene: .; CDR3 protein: CASAGPGGNMNTEAFF; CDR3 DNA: TGTGCCAGCGCGGGCCCCGGGGGGAACATGAACACTGAAGCTTTCTTT
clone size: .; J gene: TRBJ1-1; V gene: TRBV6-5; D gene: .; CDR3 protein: CASSPPKLNTEAFF; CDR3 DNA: TGTGCCAGCAGTCCACCGAAGCTGAACACTGAAGCTTTCTTT
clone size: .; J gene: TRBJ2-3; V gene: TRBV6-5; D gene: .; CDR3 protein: CASSYGRPTDTQYF; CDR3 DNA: TGCGCCAGCAGCTACGGGCGGCCCACAGATACGCAGTATTTT
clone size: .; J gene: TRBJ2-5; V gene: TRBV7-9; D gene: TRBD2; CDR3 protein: CASSLLAEETQYF; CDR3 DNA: TGTGCCAGCAGCTTACTAGCGGAAGAGACCCAGTACTTC
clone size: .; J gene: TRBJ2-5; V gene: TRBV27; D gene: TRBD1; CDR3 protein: CASNSLDRGVETQYF; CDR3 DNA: TGTGCCAGCAATTCCCTTGACAGGGGAGTGGAGACCCAGTACTTC
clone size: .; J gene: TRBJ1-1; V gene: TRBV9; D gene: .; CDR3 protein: CASSPWEGGYTEAFF; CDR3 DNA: TGTGCCAGCAGCCCCTGGGAGGGAGGGTACACTGAAGCTTTCTTT
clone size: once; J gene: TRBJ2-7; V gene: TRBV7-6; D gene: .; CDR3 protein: CASSPTLGTSSYEQYF; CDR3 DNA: TGTGCCAGCAGCCCCACGTTGGGTACCTCTTCCTACGAGCAGTACTTC
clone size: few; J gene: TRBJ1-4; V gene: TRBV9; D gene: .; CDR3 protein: CASSVGDRSGKLFF; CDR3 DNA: TGTGCCAGCAGCGTAGGAGACAGGTCGGGAAAACTGTTTTTT
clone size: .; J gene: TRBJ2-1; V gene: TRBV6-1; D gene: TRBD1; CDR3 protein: CASSDRDSSYNEQFF; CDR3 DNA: TGTGCCAGCAGTGACCGGGACAGTTCCTACAATGAGCAGTTCTTC
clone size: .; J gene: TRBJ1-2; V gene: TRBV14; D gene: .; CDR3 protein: CASSQNSANYGYTF; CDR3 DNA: TGTGCCAGCAGCCAAAACAGCGCTAACTATGGCTACACCTTC
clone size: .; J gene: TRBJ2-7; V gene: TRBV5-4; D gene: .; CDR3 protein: CASSLGPGDPSYEQYF; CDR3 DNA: TGTGCCAGCAGCTTGGGACCAGGGGATCCCTCCTACGAGCAGTACTTC
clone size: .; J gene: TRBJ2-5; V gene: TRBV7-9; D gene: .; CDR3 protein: CASGGGQAAETQYF; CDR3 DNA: TGTGCCTCTGGGGGGGGACAGGCGGCAGAGACCCAGTACTTC
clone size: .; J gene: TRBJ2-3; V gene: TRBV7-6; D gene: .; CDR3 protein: CASSISGTLSTDTQYF; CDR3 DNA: TGTGCCAGCAGCATCTCCGGGACTCTGTCCACAGATACGCAGTATTTT
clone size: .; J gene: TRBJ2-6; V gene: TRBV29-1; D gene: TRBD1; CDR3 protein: CSVDDRGLTGANVLTF; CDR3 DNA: TGCAGCGTAGATGACAGGGGCCTGACCGGGGCCAACGTCCTGACTTTC
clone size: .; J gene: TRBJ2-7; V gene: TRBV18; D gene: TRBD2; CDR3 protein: CASSQAVTSRSSYEQYF; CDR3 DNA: TGTGCCAGCTCACAAGCCGTGACTAGCAGAAGCTCCTACGAGCAGTACTTC
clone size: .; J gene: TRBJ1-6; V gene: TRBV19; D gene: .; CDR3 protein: CASSYGGGSPLHF; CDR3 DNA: TGTGCCAGTAGTTACGGGGGTGGCTCACCCCTCCACTTT
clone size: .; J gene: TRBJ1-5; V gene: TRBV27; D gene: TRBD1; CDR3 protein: CASSRQGSNQPQHF; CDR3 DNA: TGTGCCAGCAGCAGACAGGGTAGCAATCAGCCCCAGCATTTT
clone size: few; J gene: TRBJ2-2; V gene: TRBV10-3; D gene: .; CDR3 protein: CAISESEEPPGWAGELFF; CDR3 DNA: TGTGCCATCAGTGAGTCAGAGGAGCCGCCCGGGTGGGCCGGGGAGCTGTTTTTT
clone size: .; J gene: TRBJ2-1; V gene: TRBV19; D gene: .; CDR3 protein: CASSIFRVSYNEQFF; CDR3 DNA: TGTGCCAGTAGTATTTTTCGGGTGTCCTACAATGAGCAGTTCTTC
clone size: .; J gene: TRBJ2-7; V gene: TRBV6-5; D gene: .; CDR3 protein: CASSYARISYEQYF; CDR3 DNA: TGTGCCAGCAGTTACGCGCGGATCTCCTACGAGCAGTACTTC
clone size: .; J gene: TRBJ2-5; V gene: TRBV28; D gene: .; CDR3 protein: CARGFRKKRETQYF; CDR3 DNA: TGTGCCAGGGGGTTCAGGAAGAAGCGGGAGACCCAGTACTTC
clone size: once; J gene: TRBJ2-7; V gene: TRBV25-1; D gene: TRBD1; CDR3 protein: CASSNRGVCEQYF; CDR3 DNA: TGTGCCAGCAGTAACAGGGGAGTCTGCGAGCAGTACTTC
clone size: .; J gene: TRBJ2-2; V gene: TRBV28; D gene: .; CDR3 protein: CASSLEGGTGELFF; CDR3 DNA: TGTGCCAGCAGTTTAGAGGGAGGCACCGGGGAGCTGTTTTTT
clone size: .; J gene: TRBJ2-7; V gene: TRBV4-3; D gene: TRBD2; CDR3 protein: CASSQGGGSSHEQYF; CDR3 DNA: TGCGCCAGCAGCCAAGGGGGCGGGAGTTCCCACGAGCAGTACTTC